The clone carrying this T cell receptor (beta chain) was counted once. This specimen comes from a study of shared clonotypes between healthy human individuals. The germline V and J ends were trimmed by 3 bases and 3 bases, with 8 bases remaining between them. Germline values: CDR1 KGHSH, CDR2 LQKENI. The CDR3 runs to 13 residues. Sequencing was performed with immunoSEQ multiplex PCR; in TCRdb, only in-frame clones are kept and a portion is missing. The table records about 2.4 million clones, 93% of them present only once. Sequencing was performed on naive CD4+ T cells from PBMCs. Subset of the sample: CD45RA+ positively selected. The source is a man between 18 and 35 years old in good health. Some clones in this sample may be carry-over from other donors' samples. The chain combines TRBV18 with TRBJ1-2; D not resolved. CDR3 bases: TGTGCCAGCTCACCGATGAAGGACTATGGCTACACCTTC. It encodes CASSPMKDYGYTF.